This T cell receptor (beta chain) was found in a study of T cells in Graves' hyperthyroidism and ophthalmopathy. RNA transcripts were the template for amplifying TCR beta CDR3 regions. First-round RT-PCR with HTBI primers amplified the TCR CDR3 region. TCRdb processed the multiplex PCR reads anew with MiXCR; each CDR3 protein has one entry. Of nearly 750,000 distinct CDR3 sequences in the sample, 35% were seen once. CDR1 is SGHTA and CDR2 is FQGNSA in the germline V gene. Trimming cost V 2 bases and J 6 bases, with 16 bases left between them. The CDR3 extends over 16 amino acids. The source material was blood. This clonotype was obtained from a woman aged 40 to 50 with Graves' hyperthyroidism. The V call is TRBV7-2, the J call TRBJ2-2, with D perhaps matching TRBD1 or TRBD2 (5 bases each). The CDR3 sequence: CASSLFGGRPPGELFF. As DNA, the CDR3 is TGTGCCAGCAGCTTATTTGGGGGACGTCCCCCCGGGGAGCTGTTTTTT. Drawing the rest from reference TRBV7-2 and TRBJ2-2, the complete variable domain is GAGVSQSPSNKVTEKGKDVELRCDPISGHTALYWYRQSLGQGLEFLIYFQGNSAPDKSGLPSDRFSAERTGGSVSTLTIQRTQQEDSAVYLCASSLFGGRPPGELFFGEGSRLTVL.